The text below deals with one T cell receptor (beta chain). Other DNA sequences in this sample translate to the same CDR3. Second-dose timings of about 4 or about 12 weeks were pooled. The sample is drawn from a study of T cell responses to AZD1222 COVID-19 vaccine. Profiled with immunoSEQ multiplex PCR; TCRdb holds only in-frame clones, not every one. The table records 180,000 or so clones, 80% to 95% of them present only once. This receptor was taken from an adult who received the AZD1222 COVID-19 vaccine. Source: peripheral blood, taken 28 days after the second AZD1222 dose.

CDR3: CASSFSENQPQHF. The CDR3 coding sequence is TGTGCCAGCAGTTTCTCGGAGAATCAGCCCCAGCATTTT. This chain uses TRBV12-3 or TRBV12-4 with TRBJ1-5; no definite D call. The CDR3 covers 13 residues. V gave up 3 bases and J gave up 4 bases, with 7 bases separating them.